The 27 T cell receptor beta chains in this list originate from one sample, sequenced in a study of breast tumors, draining lymph nodes, adjacent tissues. TCRdb re-called the multiplex PCR reads through MiXCR, storing one row per CDR3 protein. Of under 20,000 distinct CDR3 sequences listed, roughly 44% are singletons. The sample comprised breast tumor tissue. These receptor sequences come from a female donor with breast cancer. Some clones in this sample may be carry-over from other donors' samples.

In this sample, this clonotype turned up many times. The chain combines TRBV5-6 with TRBJ2-1; 10 bases align to TRBD2. This CDR3 region has 17 residues. Unmatched junction bases numbered 13, after V lost 3 bases and J lost 7 bases. Germline CDR1 is SGHDT and CDR2 is YYEEEE. CDR3: CASSSSGSYSYGNEQFF. In DNA form, the CDR3 reads TGTGCCAGCAGCTCTAGCGGGAGCTACTCTTATGGGAATGAGCAGTTCTTC. Full variable domain (rest looked up from reference TRBV5-6 and TRBJ2-1): DAGVTQSPTHLIKTRGQQVTLRCSPKSGHDTVSWYQQALGQGPQFIFQYYEEEERQRGNFPDRFSGHQFPNYSSELNVNALLLGDSALYLCASSSSGSYSYGNEQFFGPGTRLTVL.

In its sample, this clonotype ranks as medium-sized. The V call is TRBV20-1, the J call TRBJ2-3; 7 positions match TRBD1. V was clipped by 0 bases and J by 3 bases; unmatched bases: 15. Per the germline V gene, CDR1 is DFQATT and CDR2 is SNEGSKA (reference sequence). The CDR3 spans 18 residues. The CDR3 coding sequence is TGCAGTGCTAGAGATCTGGGGAAGGGGGCCCTTTCGACAGATACGCAGTATTTT. Translation: CSARDLGKGALSTDTQYF.

This clonotype was seen just once. This chain joins TRBV7-9 and TRBJ1-2; no clear D. This CDR3 is built from 14 residues. The germline V and J ends were trimmed by 6 bases and 6 bases, with 17 bases remaining between them. Germline CDR1 reads SEHNR; CDR2 reads FQNEAQ (reference sequence). CDR3: CASSDIDGVDGYTF. CDR3 coding DNA: TGTGCCAGCAGTGACATAGACGGGGTCGATGGCTACACCTTC.

This clonotype was observed at least ten times. The V call is TRBV4-3, the J call TRBJ2-2; no reliable D call. The CDR3 extends over 15 amino acids. Between the trimmed V and J ends, which lost 1 base and 7 bases, there was a span of 13 bases. The germline CDR1 and CDR2 sequences are LGHNA and YSLEER. Here the CDR3 DNA reads TGCGCCAGCAGCCAAGGAGAGAATCCCGGCGGGGAGCTGTTTTTT. Its protein is CASSQGENPGGELFF.

This clonotype was counted many times. This chain uses TRBV11-3 with TRBJ2-7; tentatively, D is TRBD1 (6 bases). The CDR3 runs 14 residues. In germline, CDR1 is SGHNT, CDR2 YENEEA. The V end lost 1 base, the J end lost 2 bases, and 9 bases lay between the germline ends. The CDR3 DNA follows: TGTGCCAGCAGCTTAGTACAGGGAACCTACGAGCAGTACTTC. Protein sequence: CASSLVQGTYEQYF.

The V gene is TRBV11-2, the J gene TRBJ2-5; D is uncertain. The germline V and J ends were trimmed by 1 base and 0 bases, with 6 bases remaining between them. From germline, CDR1 is SGHAT and CDR2 FQNNGV. The CDR3 is 14 amino acids. The CDR3 spells CASSLVRDQETQYF. CDR3 sequence (DNA): TGTGCCAGCAGCTTAGTAAGGGACCAAGAGACCCAGTACTTC.

The gene calls are TRBV20-1 and TRBJ2-2; 13 nucleotides line up with TRBD2. The V gene's germline CDR1 is DFQATT and CDR2 SNEGSKA (reference sequence). The V segment lost 5 bases and the J segment 4 bases; nucleotides outside the gene matches: 7. The CDR3 sequence is 16 residues long. This CDR3 reads CSAPRTSGGGTGELFF. CDR3 nucleotide sequence: TGCAGTGCTCCCAGGACTAGCGGGGGCGGCACCGGGGAGCTGTTTTTT.

This clonotype was recorded many times. A much bigger clone sits one base away, suggesting this may be a read error. V gene TRBV6-2 or TRBV6-3 combines with J gene TRBJ1-4, with 7 bases aligning to TRBD1. The germline V gene has CDR1 MNHEY and CDR2 SVGEGT. Trimming took 5 bases from V and 4 from J; bases not matched to a gene: 4. The CDR3 covers 14 residues. CDR3 sequence reads: CASSPGTDNEKLFF. The DNA for the CDR3 is TGTGCCAGCAGTCCCGGGACAGATAATGAAAAACTGTTTTTT.

This clonotype was recorded once. The conserved final phenylalanine or tryptophan is absent from the CDR3, which likely points to a read error. The chain links TRBV7-2 to TRBJ2-1; D unresolved. The CDR3 extends over 16 amino acids. Trimming took off 2 bases at V and 2 bases at J, with 13 bases between the two ends. Germline CDR1 is SGHTA and CDR2 is FQGNSA. CDR3 sequence reads: CASSLSGGLAYNEQFR. Written as DNA, the CDR3 is TGTGCCAGCAGCTTATCCGGCGGTTTAGCCTACAATGAGCAGTTCAGA.

This clonotype was counted ten times or more. V is TRBV4-3 and J is TRBJ2-1, with 10 nucleotides matching TRBD2. Unmatched junction bases numbered 3, after V lost 2 bases and J lost 5 bases. Germline V gene sequence: CDR1 LGHNA, CDR2 YSLEER. CDR3 size: 15 residues. The CDR3 DNA reads TGCGCCAGCAGCCAACTAGCGGGGGTAAACAATGAGCAGTTCTTC. Protein sequence: CASSQLAGVNNEQFF.

In DNA, the CDR3 is TGCAGTGCTAGAGATACAGCGGGAGGGCCCCACGAGCAGTACTTC. Translated: CSARDTAGGPHEQYF. This sequence joins TRBV20-1 and TRBJ2-7; 10 bases match TRBD2. V lost 0 bases to trimming and J lost 5 bases; unmatched junction nucleotides: 7. The CDR3 length is 15 residues. Germline V gene sequence: CDR1 DFQATT, CDR2 SNEGSKA (reference sequence).

The chain uses TRBV29-1 and TRBJ2-3; tentative D call: TRBD2 (6 bases). The CDR3 extends over 15 amino acids. The germline CDR1 and CDR2 sequences are SQVTM and ANQGSEA. Trimming took off 8 bases at V and 7 bases at J, with 25 bases between the two ends. As DNA, the CDR3 is TGCAGCCCCCCCCGCCCACGGGGAGGATCAAATACGCAGTATTTT. This codes for CSPPRPRGGSNTQYF.

This clonotype showed up many times. The chain joins TRBV20-1 to TRBJ1-6; the D gene is possibly TRBD1 (5 bases). Germline V gives CDR1 DFQATT, CDR2 SNEGSKA (reference sequence). Between the trimmed V and J ends, which lost 6 bases and 8 bases, there was a span of 17 bases. The CDR3 contains 14 residues. The CDR3 sequence is CSAHSGTEDSPLHF. The CDR3 DNA sequence: TGCAGTGCACATTCCGGGACTGAGGATTCACCCCTCCACTTT.

This chain connects TRBV7-9 to TRBJ2-3; 12 bases are shared with TRBD2. This CDR3 has 18 amino acids. The ends lost 6 bases at V and 1 base at J; junction bases unmatched: 11. In germline, CDR1 is SEHNR, CDR2 FQNEAQ (reference sequence). CDR3 in amino acids: CASSPGRLAGARTDTQYF. The CDR3 DNA follows: TGTGCCAGCAGTCCAGGCCGACTAGCGGGGGCCCGCACAGATACGCAGTATTTT.

This clonotype has at least ten counts. This may come from a read error, since a much larger clone is one base off. J is TRBJ2-7 and V is TRBV20-1, with D possibly called TRBD1 or TRBD2 (5 bases each). This CDR3 has 13 residues. Per the germline V gene, CDR1 is DFQATT and CDR2 is SNEGSKA (reference sequence). This chain's CDR3 is CSAIRERGYAQYF. CDR3 bases: TGCAGTGCCATCAGGGAGAGGGGTTACGCGCAGTACTTC.

In regard to this clonotype: A junction boundary mismatches the germline segment, possibly from a read error. The V and J genes are TRBV28 and TRBJ1-2; no reliable D call. Germline CDR1 MDHEN, CDR2 SYDVKM. The CDR3 consists of 13 residues. The CDR3 nucleotides are TGTGCCAGCAACTGGAGACTTAACTACGGCTACACCTTC. Its protein is CASNWRLNYGYTF.

This clonotype was found once. Sequence at one end of the junction differs from germline and may be a read error. Here the CDR3 DNA reads TGTGCCACCAGTGATTTGCGAAGCGGGAAGGCCCCCCCCTACCATGAGCAGTTCTTC. Its protein is CATSDLRSGKAPPYHEQFF. This chain connects TRBV24-1 to TRBJ2-1, with TRBD2 matching 7 bases. Germline loops: CDR1 KGHDR, CDR2 SFDVKD. The CDR3 runs to 19 residues.

This clonotype has at least ten counts. The V and J genes are TRBV6-1 and TRBJ2-1; D unclear. The CDR3 spans 14 residues. V shed 6 bases and J shed 6 bases, with 15 bases lying between them. CDR1 is MNHNS and CDR2 is SASEGT in the germline V gene. CDR3 coding DNA: TGTGCCAGCAGGGCTAGTGCCGCGTTCAATGAGCAGTTCTTC. Protein: CASRASAAFNEQFF.

This clonotype was detected many times. The rearrangement uses TRBV25-1 and TRBJ2-5; D is unresolved. V dropped 9 bases and J dropped 5 bases, with 13 bases sitting between them. The length of the CDR3 is 12 residues. Germline loops: CDR1 MGHDK, CDR2 SYGVNS. In DNA form, the CDR3 reads TGTGCCAGATTTTGGGTAGGGGAGACCCAGTACTTC. As protein: CARFWVGETQYF.

This clonotype was recorded only once. The chain carries TRBV20-1 and TRBJ2-7, with 9 bases fitting TRBD1. The V gene end was trimmed by 6 bases and the J gene end by 5 bases; junction bases not matched to a gene: 5. Germline CDR1 is DFQATT and CDR2 is SNEGSKA (reference sequence). The length of the CDR3 is 12 residues. The CDR3: CSAPGQGHEQYF. CDR3 DNA: TGCAGTGCCCCGGGACAGGGCCACGAGCAGTACTTC.

Many counts were recorded for this clonotype. As DNA, the CDR3 is TGTGCCAGCAGTCACGGAAGGGGGATCTATGGCTACACCTTC. Its protein is CASSHGRGIYGYTF. V gene TRBV6-5 combines with J gene TRBJ1-2; perhaps TRBD1 as D (6 bases). Germline V CDR1 and CDR2: MNHEY, SVGAGI. V was pared by 5 bases and J by 4 bases, with 14 bases between. The CDR3 consists of 14 residues.

This clonotype appeared many times. The V gene is TRBV19, the J gene TRBJ2-1; TRBD2 aligns across 7 bases. Germline values: CDR1 LNHDA, CDR2 SQIVND (reference sequence). V shed 3 bases, J shed 6 bases, and the junction held 8 bases outside the gene matches. The CDR3 loop spans 15 amino acids. For the CDR3, the DNA is TGTGCCAGTAGTATTGGGACTACCCGGGGCAATGAGCAGTTCTTC. As protein: CASSIGTTRGNEQFF.

This clonotype was seen repeatedly, ten times or more. The chain couples TRBV5-1 to TRBJ2-1; TRBD1 might be the D (5 bases). The CDR3 spans 15 residues. CDR1 is SGHRS and CDR2 is YFSETQ in the germline V gene. V lost 4 bases to trimming and J lost 2 bases, with 13 bases between them. The CDR3 sequence is CASSTAVDTYNEQFF. CDR3 coding DNA: TGCGCCAGCAGCACGGCGGTGGACACCTACAATGAGCAGTTCTTC.

There are many counts of this clonotype. This may stem from a read error, because a much larger clone lies one nucleotide away. The CDR3 carries no conserved terminal phenylalanine or tryptophan, so it likely arises from a read error. The chain recombines TRBV20-1 with TRBJ2-7; perhaps TRBD2 as D (5 bases). From germline, CDR1 is DFQATT and CDR2 SNEGSKA (reference sequence). V was trimmed by 3 bases and J by 2 bases, leaving 8 bases between them. This CDR3 has 12 amino acids. CDR3 sequence: CSASLGAYEQYL. In DNA, the CDR3 is TGCAGTGCTAGTCTGGGAGCCTACGAGCAGTACCTC.

This clonotype was observed at least ten times. A much larger clone lies a single base off, so this may be a read error. The rearrangement links TRBV6-5 to TRBJ2-2; a possible D gene is TRBD1 (6 bases). CDR1 and CDR2 (germline): MNHEY, SVGAGI. V lost 7 bases to trimming and J lost 8 bases, with 11 bases between them. This CDR3 is built from 12 residues. The CDR3 bases are TGTGCCAGCATGCAGGGGCCGGGGGAGCTGTTTTTT. It translates to CASMQGPGELFF.

The sample holds many counts of this clonotype. The chain carries TRBV15 and TRBJ2-7; D gene unclear. Germline assignment: CDR1 LNHNV and CDR2 YYDKDF (reference sequence). This CDR3 contains 11 residues. The CDR3 region has the DNA TGTGCAACCCGGAGCTCCTACGAGCAGTACTTC. It yields the protein CATRSSYEQYF.

The rearrangement joins TRBV9 to TRBJ2-3, with TRBD1 identical over 7 bases. Germline loops: CDR1 SGDLS, CDR2 YYNGEE. V lost 2 bases, J lost 3 bases, and 9 bases stayed unmatched. The CDR3 runs to 16 residues. CDR3 DNA sequence: TGTGCCAGCAGCGTTCTACAGGGGATGGGGACAGATACGCAGTATTTT. Its protein product is CASSVLQGMGTDTQYF.